This TCR beta chain was sequenced for a study of PD-L1 blockade in urothelial cancer. Study summary: It was in about 2014 that patients started atezolizumab at 1,200 mg intravenously every 3 weeks. The analyses of blood took place 3 weeks (second dose) and 6 weeks after treatment start. Study-wide results and caveats: Better progression-free and overall survival followed lower pretreatment blood clonality.

A remark on this clone: The antigen is undetermined.

Sample time point: peripheral blood 6 weeks after treatment start. From germline, CDR1 is MRHNA and CDR2 SNTAGT. V lost 5 bases and J lost 0; bases outside the gene matches: 6. The CDR3 covers 15 residues. Some clones are missing from TCRdb's copy, which holds only in-frame ones; the method was immunoSEQ multiplex PCR. This sample has about 76,000 clones; 91% occur once, and the top ten carry roughly 0.8%. The source material was PBMCs, sampled around atezolizumab (anti-PD-L1) treatment. The receptor was derived from a woman older than 75 with urothelial cancer. The V call is TRBV6-4, the J call TRBJ1-1; 7 bases line up with TRBD1. The CDR3 protein is CASSRDSLMNTEAFF. The CDR3 DNA reads as TGTGCCAGCAGTAGGGACAGCCTAATGAACACTGAAGCTTTCTTT.